The 7 T cell receptor beta chains below all came from one sample that was sequenced in a study of T cell changes during pregnancy in multiple sclerosis. Sequencing used immunoSEQ multiplex PCR; TCRdb keeps in-frame clones, though not all of them. The sample lists 8,500 to 13,000 clones; approximately 90% were seen once. Sequencing was performed on CD8+ T cells from peripheral blood mononuclear cells, taken in the first trimester of pregnancy. These receptors came from a female donor in good health, enrolled as a control in a pregnancy study.

This clone was seen just once. The J gene is TRBJ1-4, the V gene TRBV27; TRBD1 matches 7 bases. Germline V gene lookup returns CDR1 MNHEY and CDR2 SMNVEV (reference sequence). The CDR3 runs to 16 residues. V was pared by 4 bases and J by 4 bases, with 9 bases of the junction left unmatched. In nucleotides, the CDR3 is TGTGCCAGCAGTTCACATACGACAGGGAGTAATGAAAAACTGTTTTTT. This codes for CASSSHTTGSNEKLFF.

This chain connects TRBV25-1 to TRBJ1-2, with D possibly matching TRBD1 (5 bases). Germline V lookup: CDR1 MGHDK, CDR2 SYGVNS. The length of the CDR3 is 13 residues. V lost 5 bases and J 6 bases, leaving 13 bases between the germline ends. The CDR3: CASSSGDSHGYTF. DNA for the CDR3: TGTGCCAGCAGTTCGGGAGACAGCCATGGCTACACCTTC.

V usage is TRBV29-1 and J usage is TRBJ2-1; 12 positions match TRBD1. There are 17 residues in the CDR3. V gave up 7 bases and J gave up 1 base; unmatched junction bases: 11. Germline V gene sequence: CDR1 SQVTM, CDR2 ANQGSEA. The CDR3 sequence is CSAVGTGGIGSYNEQFF. The CDR3, as DNA: TGCAGCGCTGTGGGGACAGGGGGCATTGGGTCCTACAATGAGCAGTTCTTC.

The gene calls are TRBV4-1 and TRBJ1-5, with D possibly matching TRBD1 (6 bases). The germline V gene has CDR1 MGHRA and CDR2 YSYEKL. The CDR3 is 16 amino acids. The V end was cut by 2 bases, the J end by 5 bases, with 16 bases between. The CDR3 coding sequence is TGCGCCAGCAGCCAAAGCTTGGGGGCAGCTGATCAGCCCCAGCATTTT. Translating it yields CASSQSLGAADQPQHF.

The chain links TRBV2 to TRBJ2-1; possible D gene TRBD2, 6 bases. Trimming stripped 6 bases from V and 8 bases from J, with 17 bases between. CDR1 and CDR2 (germline): SNHLY, FYNNEI. The CDR3 is 14 residues long. The CDR3 loop reads CASRDNRGYHEQFF. For the CDR3, the DNA is TGTGCCAGCAGGGACAACCGGGGGTATCATGAGCAGTTCTTC.

J is TRBJ2-1 and V is TRBV4-3, with TRBD1 matching 7 bases. CDR3 length: 16 residues. Losses at the gene ends were 0 bases for V and 3 bases for J; bases not matched to a gene: 5. Germline CDR1 LGHNA, CDR2 YSLEER. The CDR3 region is CASSQDKDRLYNEQFF. The CDR3, as DNA: TGCGCCAGCAGCCAAGACAAGGACAGGCTCTACAATGAGCAGTTCTTC.

The chain carries TRBV10-3 and TRBJ1-3; D is uncertain. V was trimmed by 7 bases and J by 3 bases, leaving 16 bases between them. Germline values: CDR1 ENHRY, CDR2 SYGVKD. The CDR3 totals 15 residues. This CDR3 reads CAIIIARRYGNTIYF. The CDR3 DNA sequence: TGTGCCATCATTATTGCTCGCAGGTATGGAAACACCATATATTTT.